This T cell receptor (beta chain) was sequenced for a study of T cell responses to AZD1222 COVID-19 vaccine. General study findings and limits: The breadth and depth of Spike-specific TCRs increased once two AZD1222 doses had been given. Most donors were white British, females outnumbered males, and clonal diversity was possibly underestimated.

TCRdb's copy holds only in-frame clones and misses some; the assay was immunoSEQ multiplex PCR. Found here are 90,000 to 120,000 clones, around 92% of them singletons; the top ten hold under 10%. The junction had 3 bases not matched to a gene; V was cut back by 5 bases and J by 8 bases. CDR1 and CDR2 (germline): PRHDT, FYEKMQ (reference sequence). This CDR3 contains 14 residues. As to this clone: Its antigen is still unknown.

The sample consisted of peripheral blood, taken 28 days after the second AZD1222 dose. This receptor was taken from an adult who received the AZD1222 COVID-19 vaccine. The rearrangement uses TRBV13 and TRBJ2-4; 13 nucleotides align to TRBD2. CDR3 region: CASSRTSGSDIQYF. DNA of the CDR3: TGTGCCAGCAGCAGGACTAGCGGGAGTGACATTCAGTACTTC.